These T cell receptor beta chains were read from a single sample in a study of technical replicates of blood from a few donors. Profiled with immunoSEQ multiplex PCR; TCRdb holds only in-frame clones, not every one. The profile shows approximately 99,000 clones, around 95% of them singletons. Sequenced input: T cells isolated from PBMCs. These receptors were collected from a human donor in good health. The CDR3 runs from the conserved cysteine through the conserved F or W.

J gene | V gene | CDR3 length | CDR3 protein
TRBJ2-1 | TRBV5-1 | 15 | CASSLVWGGENEQFF
TRBJ2-5 | TRBV7-9 | 13 | CASSFSNQETQYF
TRBJ1-1 | TRBV6-6 | 13 | CASSRDSVTEAFF
TRBJ1-2 | TRBV18 | 16 | CASSPPLDSRRGGYTF
TRBJ2-2 | TRBV28 | 13 | CASSPLNTGELFF
TRBJ2-1 | TRBV30 | 16 | CAWSVRRGGTYNEQFF
TRBJ2-7 | TRBV6-1 | 14 | CASSGLQGSGEQYF
TRBJ1-3 | TRBV6-5 | 15 | CASSYGTGSGNTIYF
TRBJ2-7 | TRBV4-1 | 13 | CASSQETAYEQYF
TRBJ1-6 | TRBV11-2 | 15 | CASSSWLRLNSPLHF
TRBJ2-1 | TRBV28 | 15 | CASSLELAEINEQFF
TRBJ2-1 | TRBV27 | 12 | CASSLTGNEQFF
TRBJ2-3 | TRBV2 | 15 | CASSDVGRNTDTQYF
TRBJ2-1 | TRBV12-5 | 15 | CASGLWRIGAGEQFF
TRBJ2-2 | TRBV5-6 | 15 | CASSLVAGRTGELFF
TRBJ1-1 | TRBV7-9 | 14 | CASSLNIMNTEAFF
TRBJ2-1 | TRBV2 | 15 | CASEAPSGGNPEQFF
TRBJ1-2 | TRBV9 | 14 | CASSVEQGLLGYTF
TRBJ2-1 | TRBV7-6 | 16 | CASRLGGGRGGNEQFF
TRBJ1-6 | TRBV19 | 13 | CASNQGSWSPLHF
TRBJ1-4 | TRBV7-9 | 13 | CASSRGQNEKLFF
TRBJ2-1 | TRBV7-9 | 17 | CASSPPGLAGYYNEQFF
TRBJ1-6 | TRBV18 | 12 | CASSITGSPLHF
TRBJ2-7 | TRBV28 | 13 | CASSFVPLHEQYF
TRBJ2-6 | TRBV2 | 17 | CASGGQLSSSGANVLTF
TRBJ1-1 | TRBV18 | 16 | CASSPLWGLVNTEAFF
TRBJ1-2 | TRBV28 | 14 | CASSPSDREAGYTF
TRBJ1-5 | TRBV4-1 | 13 | CASSSYGDQPQHF
TRBJ2-1 | TRBV5-4 | 15 | CASGLAGVTRNEQFF
TRBJ1-2 | TRBV9 | 14 | CASSLSVGDYGYTF
TRBJ2-3 | TRBV9 | 16 | CASSGKGATSTDTQYF
TRBJ1-4 | TRBV5-8 | 14 | CASSLGQGSEKLFF
TRBJ1-1 | TRBV19 | 13 | CASSTGRQWEAFF
TRBJ2-2 | TRBV5-1 | 15 | CASSREKFSIGELFF
TRBJ1-2 | TRBV15 | 15 | CATSRDTQGGAGYTF
TRBJ2-3 | TRBV11-1 | 17 | CASSSDWGRSSTDTQYF
TRBJ2-3 | TRBV19 | 18 | CASSADLGGSASTDTQYF